This is a list of T cell receptor beta chains from one sample in a study of identical twins. TCRdb reprocessed the 5' RACE reads with MiXCR, giving one entry per CDR3 protein. This table has about 100,000 distinct CDR3 sequences, 5.9% appearing once. Sequencing was done on a sample of memory T cells sorted from blood. These receptor sequences come from a woman aged 45 to 65 in good health. The CDR3 runs from the conserved cysteine through the conserved F or W. Fields, in order: clone size, D gene, V gene, J gene, CDR3 DNA, CDR3 protein. The D gene is left open where the match is weak. Clone size is given for some rows only: seen once, a few or many times, or a class if the clone is expanded.

clone_size: many; d_call: TRBD1; v_call: TRBV11-2; j_call: TRBJ2-1; cdr3_nt: TGTGCCAGCAGCGTCGACAGGGCATCCTACAATGAGCAGTTCTTC; cdr3_aa: CASSVDRASYNEQFF
clone_size: many; d_call: NA; v_call: TRBV15; j_call: TRBJ1-3; cdr3_nt: TGTGCCACCAGCAGAGATTCCCTCTCTGGAAACACCATATATTTT; cdr3_aa: CATSRDSLSGNTIYF
clone_size: many; d_call: NA; v_call: TRBV24-1; j_call: TRBJ2-3; cdr3_nt: TGTGCCACCAGTGAGGATAGAACCACAGATACGCAGTATTTT; cdr3_aa: CATSEDRTTDTQYF
clone_size: many; d_call: NA; v_call: TRBV5-1; j_call: TRBJ2-6; cdr3_nt: TGCGCCAGCAGCTTGGCTGGGGCCAACGTCCTGACTTTC; cdr3_aa: CASSLAGANVLTF
clone_size: many; d_call: NA; v_call: TRBV28; j_call: TRBJ2-6; cdr3_nt: TGTGCCAGCAGTAAACCCTTTGTCGGGGCCAACGTCCTGACTTTC; cdr3_aa: CASSKPFVGANVLTF
clone_size: many; d_call: NA; v_call: TRBV11-2; j_call: TRBJ2-1; cdr3_nt: TGTGCCAGCAGCTTAGTAAGGAATGAGCAGTTCTTC; cdr3_aa: CASSLVRNEQFF
clone_size: many; d_call: TRBD2; v_call: TRBV20-1; j_call: TRBJ2-2; cdr3_nt: TGCAGTGTAATAGGCGGGGGGAACACCGGGGAGCTGTTTTTT; cdr3_aa: CSVIGGGNTGELFF
clone_size: many; d_call: NA; v_call: TRBV2; j_call: TRBJ2-3; cdr3_nt: TGTGCCAGCAGTGGGACGGGAGCAGGGACGCAGTATTTT; cdr3_aa: CASSGTGAGTQYF
clone_size: NA; d_call: TRBD1; v_call: TRBV30; j_call: TRBJ1-5; cdr3_nt: TGTGCCTGGGCCGGGAGACAGGGGCGAAATCAGCCCCAGCATTTT; cdr3_aa: CAWAGRQGRNQPQHF
clone_size: few; d_call: NA; v_call: TRBV19; j_call: TRBJ2-5; cdr3_nt: TGTGCCACTAGGGGGGGGGCGGGAGAGACCCAGTACTTC; cdr3_aa: CATRGGAGETQYF
clone_size: many; d_call: NA; v_call: TRBV6-1; j_call: TRBJ1-2; cdr3_nt: TGTGCCAGCAGGGGGGGCGGTTACAACTATGGCTACACCTTC; cdr3_aa: CASRGGGYNYGYTF
clone_size: many; d_call: NA; v_call: TRBV5-1; j_call: TRBJ2-3; cdr3_nt: TGCGCCAGCAGCTCGCCCTTCCCTGGGGATGGAAGCACAGATACGCAGTATTTT; cdr3_aa: CASSSPFPGDGSTDTQYF
clone_size: many; d_call: NA; v_call: TRBV24-1; j_call: TRBJ2-5; cdr3_nt: TGTGCCACCAGTGATTCGTCTAGCGCCCAGCGGACCCAGTACTTC; cdr3_aa: CATSDSSSAQRTQYF
clone_size: NA; d_call: NA; v_call: TRBV3-1; j_call: TRBJ2-1; cdr3_nt: TGTGCCAGCAGCCAAGTTTCACAGGCTACGTACAATGAGCAGTTCTTC; cdr3_aa: CASSQVSQATYNEQFF
clone_size: many; d_call: NA; v_call: TRBV24-1; j_call: TRBJ1-1; cdr3_nt: TGTGCCACCAGTGCTCAGGGGACGCGAGCTTTCTTT; cdr3_aa: CATSAQGTRAFF
clone_size: few; d_call: NA; v_call: TRBV21-1; j_call: TRBJ2-1; cdr3_nt: TGTGCCAGCAGCTCGCGGGGGGGGGCGTCCAATGAGCAGTTCTTC; cdr3_aa: CASSSRGGASNEQFF
clone_size: many; d_call: TRBD2; v_call: TRBV2; j_call: TRBJ2-1; cdr3_nt: TGTGCCAGCAGGGAGGGGGTTAGCGGGGTCCGTGGCGAGTTCTTC; cdr3_aa: CASREGVSGVRGEFF
clone_size: few; d_call: TRBD2; v_call: TRBV2; j_call: TRBJ2-7; cdr3_nt: TGTGCCAGCAGGGGTACTAGCGGCCTCTCCTACGAGCAGTACTTC; cdr3_aa: CASRGTSGLSYEQYF
clone_size: many; d_call: NA; v_call: TRBV29-1; j_call: TRBJ1-5; cdr3_nt: TGCAGCGGGCAAGAAGGGGGGCAGCCCCAGCATTTT; cdr3_aa: CSGQEGGQPQHF
clone_size: few; d_call: NA; v_call: TRBV29-1; j_call: TRBJ2-3; cdr3_nt: TGCAGCGTTGAATGGGTGCCAGATACGCAGTATTTT; cdr3_aa: CSVEWVPDTQYF
clone_size: NA; d_call: NA; v_call: TRBV29-1; j_call: TRBJ2-3; cdr3_nt: TGCAGCGTGAGCCGGGGCACAGATACGCAGTATTTT; cdr3_aa: CSVSRGTDTQYF
clone_size: many; d_call: NA; v_call: TRBV14; j_call: TRBJ2-2; cdr3_nt: TGTGCCAGCAGCCCATCCGGGACCAAGGCGAGGGAGCTGTTTTTT; cdr3_aa: CASSPSGTKARELFF
clone_size: many; d_call: NA; v_call: TRBV7-8; j_call: TRBJ2-3; cdr3_nt: TGTGCCAGCAGCGCCACTTCAGGGTCAGATACGCAGTATTTT; cdr3_aa: CASSATSGSDTQYF
clone_size: many; d_call: NA; v_call: TRBV7-8; j_call: TRBJ2-6; cdr3_nt: TGTGCCAGCAGCACGCGGGACAGCAACCTCCCTGGGGCCAACGTCCTGACTTTC; cdr3_aa: CASSTRDSNLPGANVLTF
clone_size: many; d_call: NA; v_call: TRBV25-1; j_call: TRBJ1-1; cdr3_nt: TGTGCCAGCAGTGAGCCAGGGGTAGCCGCTGAAGCTTTCTTT; cdr3_aa: CASSEPGVAAEAFF
clone_size: many; d_call: NA; v_call: TRBV6-5; j_call: TRBJ1-1; cdr3_nt: TGTGCCAGCAGTTCCCCGAAAGGGTCTGAAGCTTTCTTT; cdr3_aa: CASSSPKGSEAFF
clone_size: many; d_call: NA; v_call: TRBV5-1; j_call: TRBJ2-1; cdr3_nt: TGCGCCAGCAGCCTTGGGGGGCTAGCAAAAGGCAATGAGCAGTTCTTC; cdr3_aa: CASSLGGLAKGNEQFF
clone_size: many; d_call: NA; v_call: TRBV12-3/TRBV12-4; j_call: TRBJ2-3; cdr3_nt: TGTGCCAGCAGCTTAGCCCGCACAGATACGCAGTATTTT; cdr3_aa: CASSLARTDTQYF
clone_size: few; d_call: NA; v_call: TRBV12-3/TRBV12-4; j_call: TRBJ2-3; cdr3_nt: TGTGCCAGCCTAAGAACTAGCACAGATACGCAGTATTTT; cdr3_aa: CASLRTSTDTQYF
clone_size: many; d_call: NA; v_call: TRBV7-7; j_call: TRBJ2-1; cdr3_nt: TGTGCCAGCAGCGAGGGCGGCGGTCCCTACAATGAGCAGTTCTTC; cdr3_aa: CASSEGGGPYNEQFF
clone_size: few; d_call: NA; v_call: TRBV2; j_call: TRBJ1-5; cdr3_nt: TGTGCCAGTCAGACCGAATATAGCAATCAGCCCCAGCATTTT; cdr3_aa: CASQTEYSNQPQHF
clone_size: many; d_call: TRBD1; v_call: TRBV4-2; j_call: TRBJ2-1; cdr3_nt: TGTGCCAGCAGCCAAGATTATGGGACAGCCAATGAGCAGTTCTTC; cdr3_aa: CASSQDYGTANEQFF
clone_size: many; d_call: NA; v_call: TRBV5-1; j_call: TRBJ1-4; cdr3_nt: TGCGCCAGCAGCTTCAACAGAGGAGAAAAACTGTTTTTT; cdr3_aa: CASSFNRGEKLFF
clone_size: few; d_call: TRBD1; v_call: TRBV5-5; j_call: TRBJ1-1; cdr3_nt: TGTGCCAGCAGCTTGGAGGGGGCAGGTACTGAAGCTTTCTTT; cdr3_aa: CASSLEGAGTEAFF
clone_size: many; d_call: NA; v_call: TRBV29-1; j_call: TRBJ2-7; cdr3_nt: TGCAGCGTTGCTGAGGACCTGTACTCCTACGAGCAGTACTTC; cdr3_aa: CSVAEDLYSYEQYF
clone_size: few; d_call: NA; v_call: TRBV30; j_call: TRBJ1-2; cdr3_nt: TGTGCCTGGAGTGAGAATGGCTACACCTTC; cdr3_aa: CAWSENGYTF
clone_size: many; d_call: NA; v_call: TRBV20-1; j_call: TRBJ1-2; cdr3_nt: TGCAGTGCTAGCTCCCTTATGGGGGGGAACTATGGCTACACCTTC; cdr3_aa: CSASSLMGGNYGYTF
clone_size: many; d_call: NA; v_call: TRBV12-3/TRBV12-4; j_call: TRBJ1-3; cdr3_nt: TGTGCCAGCAGCACACACCCTTCCGGCTCCTCTGGAAACACCATATATTTT; cdr3_aa: CASSTHPSGSSGNTIYF
clone_size: few; d_call: NA; v_call: TRBV7-8; j_call: TRBJ2-7; cdr3_nt: TGTGCCAGCAGCTTAGGTCACAGGACCTACGAGCAGTACTTC; cdr3_aa: CASSLGHRTYEQYF
clone_size: few; d_call: NA; v_call: TRBV30; j_call: TRBJ2-1; cdr3_nt: TGTGCCTGGAGTGGTGGTCCCAGGGGTGAGCAGTTCTTC; cdr3_aa: CAWSGGPRGEQFF
clone_size: many; d_call: NA; v_call: TRBV12-3/TRBV12-4; j_call: TRBJ2-7; cdr3_nt: TGTGCCAGCAGTTTGCTGGACGAGCAGTACTTC; cdr3_aa: CASSLLDEQYF
clone_size: many; d_call: TRBD1; v_call: TRBV20-1; j_call: TRBJ2-5; cdr3_nt: TGCAGTGCCCCCGGGACAGGGGAGACCCAGTACTTC; cdr3_aa: CSAPGTGETQYF
clone_size: few; d_call: NA; v_call: TRBV21-1; j_call: TRBJ2-5; cdr3_nt: TGTGCCAGCAGCAAACAAACAGGGGATCAAGAGACCCAGTACTTC; cdr3_aa: CASSKQTGDQETQYF
clone_size: NA; d_call: NA; v_call: TRBV7-9; j_call: TRBJ1-6; cdr3_nt: TGTGCCAGCAGCTATTTCGTCCCACATTCACCCCTCCACTTT; cdr3_aa: CASSYFVPHSPLHF